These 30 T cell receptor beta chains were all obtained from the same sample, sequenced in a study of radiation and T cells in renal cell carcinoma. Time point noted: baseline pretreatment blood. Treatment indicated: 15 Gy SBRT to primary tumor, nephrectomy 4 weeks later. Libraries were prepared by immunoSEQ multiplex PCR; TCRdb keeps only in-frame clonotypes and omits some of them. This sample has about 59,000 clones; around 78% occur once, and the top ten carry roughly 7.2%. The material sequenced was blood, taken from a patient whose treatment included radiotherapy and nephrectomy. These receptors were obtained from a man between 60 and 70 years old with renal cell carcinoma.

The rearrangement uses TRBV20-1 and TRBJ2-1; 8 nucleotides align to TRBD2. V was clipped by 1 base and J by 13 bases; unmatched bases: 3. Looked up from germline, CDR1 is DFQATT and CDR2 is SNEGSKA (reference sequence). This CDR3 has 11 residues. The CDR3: CSARVLAEQFF. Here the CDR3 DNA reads TGCAGTGCTAGAGTACTAGCGGAACAGTTCTTC.

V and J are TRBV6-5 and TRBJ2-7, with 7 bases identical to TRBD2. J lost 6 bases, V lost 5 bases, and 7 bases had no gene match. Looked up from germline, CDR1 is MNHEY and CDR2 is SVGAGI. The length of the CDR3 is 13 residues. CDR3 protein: CASSGRRGTEQYF. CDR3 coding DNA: TGTGCCAGCAGTGGGCGGCGGGGGACCGAGCAGTACTTC.

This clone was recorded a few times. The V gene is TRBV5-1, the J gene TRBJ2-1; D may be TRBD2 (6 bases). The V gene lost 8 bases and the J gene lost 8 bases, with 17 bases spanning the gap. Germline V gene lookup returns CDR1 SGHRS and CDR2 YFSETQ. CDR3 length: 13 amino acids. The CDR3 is CASGSGTLDEQFF. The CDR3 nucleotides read TGCGCCAGTGGATCGGGGACTTTGGATGAGCAGTTCTTC.

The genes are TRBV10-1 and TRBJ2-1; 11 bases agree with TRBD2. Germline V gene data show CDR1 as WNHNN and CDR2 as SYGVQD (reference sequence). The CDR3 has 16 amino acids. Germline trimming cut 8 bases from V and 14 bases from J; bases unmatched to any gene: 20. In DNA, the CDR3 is TGCGCCAGCCCTCTAAGGCGGGGTTCTAGCGGGGGGAAGGAGTTCTTC. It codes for CASPLRRGSSGGKEFF.

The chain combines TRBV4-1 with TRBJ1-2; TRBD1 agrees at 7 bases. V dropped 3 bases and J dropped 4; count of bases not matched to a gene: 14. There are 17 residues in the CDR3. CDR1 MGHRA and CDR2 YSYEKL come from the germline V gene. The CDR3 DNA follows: TGCGCCAGCAGCCACCAATCCGGGACAGACAACATCTATGGCTACACCTTC. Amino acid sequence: CASSHQSGTDNIYGYTF.

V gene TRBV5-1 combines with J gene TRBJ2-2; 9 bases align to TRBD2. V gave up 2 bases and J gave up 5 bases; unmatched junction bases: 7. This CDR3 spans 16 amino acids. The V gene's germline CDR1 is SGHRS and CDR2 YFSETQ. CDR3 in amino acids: CASSFRGRADTGELFF. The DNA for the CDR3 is TGCGCCAGCAGCTTCCGCGGGAGGGCTGATACCGGGGAGCTGTTTTTT.

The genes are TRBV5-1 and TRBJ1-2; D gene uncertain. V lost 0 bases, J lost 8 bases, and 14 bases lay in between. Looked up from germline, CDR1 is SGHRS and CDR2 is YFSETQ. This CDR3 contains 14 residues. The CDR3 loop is CASSLDKGTGGYTF. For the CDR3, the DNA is TGCGCCAGCAGCTTGGATAAGGGAACGGGCGGCTACACCTTC. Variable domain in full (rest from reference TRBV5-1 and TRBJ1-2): KAGVTQTPRYLIKTRGQQVTLSCSPISGHRSVSWYQQTPGQGLQFLFEYFSETQRNKGNFPGRFSGRQFSNSRSEMNVSTLELGDSALYLCASSLDKGTGGYTFGSGTRLTVV.

The CDR3 reads CASSPALLAGGPNEQFF. CDR3 in DNA: TGTGCCAGCAGCCCGGCTCTCCTAGCGGGGGGGCCTAATGAGCAGTTCTTC. The genes are TRBV7-2 and TRBJ2-1; TRBD2 matches 12 bases. Trimming at V came to 5 bases and at J to 7 bases, leaving 12 bases not matched to a gene. This CDR3 spans 17 amino acids. CDR1 and CDR2 (germline): SGHTA, FQGNSA.

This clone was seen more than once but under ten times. In DNA form, the CDR3 reads TGTGCCAGCAGCGTCGGGACAGAGGAGGGCGGGGAGCTGTTTTTT. This codes for CASSVGTEEGGELFF. This chain uses TRBV9 with TRBJ2-2; the D gene is possibly TRBD1 (7 bases). V shed 2 bases and J shed 7 bases, with 15 bases lying between them. CDR1 and CDR2 from the germline V gene are SGDLS and YYNGEE. This CDR3 spans 15 amino acids.

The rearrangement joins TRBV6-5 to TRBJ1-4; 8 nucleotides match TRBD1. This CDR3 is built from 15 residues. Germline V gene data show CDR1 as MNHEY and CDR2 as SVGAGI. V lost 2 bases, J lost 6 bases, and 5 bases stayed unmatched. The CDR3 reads CASSYATGGDEKLFF. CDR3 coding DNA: TGTGCCAGCAGTTACGCTACAGGGGGTGATGAAAAACTGTTTTTT.

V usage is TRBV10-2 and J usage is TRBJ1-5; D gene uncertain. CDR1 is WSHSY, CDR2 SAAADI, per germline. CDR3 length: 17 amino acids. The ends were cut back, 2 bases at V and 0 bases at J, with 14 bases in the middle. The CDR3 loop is CASSEVGPTDSNQPQHF. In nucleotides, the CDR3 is TGCGCCAGCAGTGAGGTCGGGCCTACGGATAGCAATCAGCCCCAGCATTTT.

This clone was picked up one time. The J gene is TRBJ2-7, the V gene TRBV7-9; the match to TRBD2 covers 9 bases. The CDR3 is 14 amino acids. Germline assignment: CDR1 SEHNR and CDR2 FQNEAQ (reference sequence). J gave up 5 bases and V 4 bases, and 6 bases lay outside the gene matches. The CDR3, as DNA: TGTGCCAGCAGCTCCTCGGGACTAGCTGACGAGCAGTACGTC. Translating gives CASSSSGLADEQYV.

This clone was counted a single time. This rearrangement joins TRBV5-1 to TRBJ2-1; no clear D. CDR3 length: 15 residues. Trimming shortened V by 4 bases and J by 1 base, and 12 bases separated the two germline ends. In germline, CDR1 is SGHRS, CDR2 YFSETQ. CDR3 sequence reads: CASSVEPFSYNEQFF. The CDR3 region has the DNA TGCGCCAGCAGCGTAGAGCCCTTTTCCTACAATGAGCAGTTCTTC.

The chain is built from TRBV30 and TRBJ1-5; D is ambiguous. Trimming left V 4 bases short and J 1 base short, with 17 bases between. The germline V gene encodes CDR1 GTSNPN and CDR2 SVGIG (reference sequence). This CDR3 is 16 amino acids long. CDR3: CAWTTRAGGSNQPQHF. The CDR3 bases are TGTGCCTGGACTACCCGGGCCGGAGGAAGCAATCAGCCCCAGCATTTT. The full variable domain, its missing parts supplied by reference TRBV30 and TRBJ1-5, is SQTIHQWPATLVQPVGSPLSLECTVEGTSNPNLYWYRQAAGRGLQLLFYSVGIGQISSEVPQNLSASRPQDRQFILSSKKLLLSDSGFYLCAWTTRAGGSNQPQHFGDGTRLSIL.

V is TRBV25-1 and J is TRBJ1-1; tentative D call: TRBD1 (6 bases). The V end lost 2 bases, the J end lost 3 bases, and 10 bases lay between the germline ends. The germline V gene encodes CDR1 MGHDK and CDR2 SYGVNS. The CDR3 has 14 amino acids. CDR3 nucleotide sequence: TGTGCCAGCAGTGAAGGGGGCAGAGACACTGAAGCTTTCTTT. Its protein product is CASSEGGRDTEAFF.

This chain's CDR3 is CASSAGAYEQYF. The CDR3 nucleotides read TGCGCCAGCAGTGCAGGAGCCTACGAGCAGTACTTC. The rearrangement links TRBV5-1 to TRBJ2-7; D not certain. The CDR3 sequence is 12 residues long. Germline V lookup: CDR1 SGHRS, CDR2 YFSETQ. V lost 5 bases and J lost 2, with 8 bases in between. The whole variable domain, remainder taken from reference TRBV5-1 and TRBJ2-7, is KAGVTQTPRYLIKTRGQQVTLSCSPISGHRSVSWYQQTPGQGLQFLFEYFSETQRNKGNFPGRFSGRQFSNSRSEMNVSTLELGDSALYLCASSAGAYEQYFGPGTRLTVT.

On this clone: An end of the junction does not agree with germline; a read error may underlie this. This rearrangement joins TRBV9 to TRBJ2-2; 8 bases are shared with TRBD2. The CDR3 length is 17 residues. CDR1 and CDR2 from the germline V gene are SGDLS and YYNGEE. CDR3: CTSSGSEGGSNTGELFF. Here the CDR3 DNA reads TGTACCAGCAGCGGGAGTGAGGGAGGCTCGAACACCGGGGAGCTGTTTTTT.

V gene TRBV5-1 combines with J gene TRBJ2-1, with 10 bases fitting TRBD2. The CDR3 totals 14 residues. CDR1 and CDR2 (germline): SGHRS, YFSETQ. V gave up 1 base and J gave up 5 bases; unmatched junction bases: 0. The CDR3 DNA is TGCGCCAGCAGCTTGACTAGCGGGAACAATGAGCAGTTCTTC. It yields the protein CASSLTSGNNEQFF.

This chain's CDR3 is CASSPRSGGVADTQYF. CDR3 DNA: TGTGCCAGCTCACCAAGATCGGGGGGGGTCGCAGATACGCAGTATTTT. The V call is TRBV18, the J call TRBJ2-3, with 8 bases matching TRBD2. From germline, CDR1 is KGHSH and CDR2 LQKENI. The V gene end was trimmed by 2 bases and the J gene end by 4 bases; junction bases not matched to a gene: 8. This CDR3 region has 16 residues.

CDR3 nucleotides: TGCGCCAGCAGCCAAGATGGTGTTAATAGCGGGAGGGTCACGAACACCGGGGAGCTGTTTTTT. This codes for CASSQDGVNSGRVTNTGELFF. The chain joins TRBV4-1 to TRBJ2-2; 11 positions match TRBD2. This CDR3 region has 21 residues. Germline trimming cut 0 bases from V and 0 bases from J; bases unmatched to any gene: 12. Per germline, CDR1 MGHRA and CDR2 YSYEKL.

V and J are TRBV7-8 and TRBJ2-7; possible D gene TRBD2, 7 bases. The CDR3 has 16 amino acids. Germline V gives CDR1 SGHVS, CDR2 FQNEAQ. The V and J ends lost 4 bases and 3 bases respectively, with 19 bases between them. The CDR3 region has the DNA TGTGCCAGCAGCTCCGCCGGGGAGGGCAGGGGCTACGAGCAGTACTTC. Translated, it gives CASSSAGEGRGYEQYF.

DNA for the CDR3: TGTGCCAGCAGCACCCCAGGAGAGACCCAGTACTTC. Translation gives CASSTPGETQYF. The V call is TRBV7-3, the J call TRBJ2-5; D is unclear. Germline loops: CDR1 SGHTA, CDR2 FQGTGA. The CDR3 totals 12 residues. The ends were cut back, 5 bases at V and 4 bases at J, with 8 bases in the middle.

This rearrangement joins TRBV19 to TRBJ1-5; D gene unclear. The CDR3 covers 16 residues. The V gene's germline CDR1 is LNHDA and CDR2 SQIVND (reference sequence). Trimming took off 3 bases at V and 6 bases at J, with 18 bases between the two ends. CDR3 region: CASSIPSAGRIQPQHF. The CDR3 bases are TGTGCCAGTAGTATTCCTTCGGCAGGAAGGATTCAGCCCCAGCATTTT. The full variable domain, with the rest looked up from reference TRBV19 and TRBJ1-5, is DGGITQSPKYLFRKEGQNVTLSCEQNLNHDAMYWYRQDPGQGLRLIYYSQIVNDFQKGDIAEGYSVSREKKESFPLTVTSAQKNPTAFYLCASSIPSAGRIQPQHFGDGTRLSIL.

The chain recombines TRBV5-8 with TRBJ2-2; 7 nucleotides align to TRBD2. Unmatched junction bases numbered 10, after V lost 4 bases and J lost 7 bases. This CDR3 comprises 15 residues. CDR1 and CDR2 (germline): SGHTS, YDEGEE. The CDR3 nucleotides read TGTGCCAGCAGCACGGGGAGAGCGGGATACGGGGAGCTGTTTTTT. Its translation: CASSTGRAGYGELFF.

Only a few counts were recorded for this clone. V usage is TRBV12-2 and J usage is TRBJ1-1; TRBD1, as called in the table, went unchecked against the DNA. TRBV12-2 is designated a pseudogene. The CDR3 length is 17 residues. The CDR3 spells CASRQRQGARGNTEAFF. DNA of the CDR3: TGTGCAAGTCGCCAGAGACAGGGGGCAAGGGGGAACACTGAAGCTTTCTTT.

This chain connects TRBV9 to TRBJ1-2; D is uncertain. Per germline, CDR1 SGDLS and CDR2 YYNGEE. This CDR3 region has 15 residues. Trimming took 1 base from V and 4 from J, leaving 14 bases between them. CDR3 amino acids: CASSVSVHEGYGYTF. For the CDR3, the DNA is TGTGCCAGCAGCGTATCGGTTCATGAGGGCTATGGCTACACCTTC.

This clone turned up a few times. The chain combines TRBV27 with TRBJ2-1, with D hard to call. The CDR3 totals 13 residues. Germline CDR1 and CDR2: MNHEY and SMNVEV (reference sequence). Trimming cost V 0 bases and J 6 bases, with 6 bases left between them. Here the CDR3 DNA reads TGTGCCAGCAGTTTATCGGCTAGCAATGAGCAGTTCTTC. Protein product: CASSLSASNEQFF.

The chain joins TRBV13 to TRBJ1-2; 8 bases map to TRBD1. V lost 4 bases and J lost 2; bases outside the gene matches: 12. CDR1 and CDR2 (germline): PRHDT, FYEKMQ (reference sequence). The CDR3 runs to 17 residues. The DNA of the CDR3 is TGTGCCAGCAGCTCAGGGACGGGCAGGGACAGGAACTATGGCTACACCTTC. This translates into CASSSGTGRDRNYGYTF.

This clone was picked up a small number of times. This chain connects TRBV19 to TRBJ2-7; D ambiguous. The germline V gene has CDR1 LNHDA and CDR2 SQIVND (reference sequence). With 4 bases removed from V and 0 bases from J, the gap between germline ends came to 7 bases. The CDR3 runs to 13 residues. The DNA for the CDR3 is TGTGCCAGTAGTAGACCCCACTCCTACGAGCAGTACTTC. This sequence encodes CASSRPHSYEQYF.

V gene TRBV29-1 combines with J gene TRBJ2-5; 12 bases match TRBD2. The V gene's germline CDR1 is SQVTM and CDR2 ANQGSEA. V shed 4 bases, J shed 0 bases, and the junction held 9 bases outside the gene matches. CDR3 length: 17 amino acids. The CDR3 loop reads CSVGGLAGTGYQETQYF. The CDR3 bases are TGCAGCGTTGGAGGACTAGCGGGGACCGGGTACCAAGAGACCCAGTACTTC.